This TCR beta chain was sequenced in a study of molecular identifiers for immune sequencing clone quantification. Study context: Replicates partitioned RNA from approximately 20,000 or 100,000 naive CD8 cells into five parts, sequencing four. Study findings and constraints: Under 1% of molecules in naive cells, but over 98% of effector molecules, belonged to clones above 20 RNA copies.

Construction of naive CD8 libraries employed about 19,000 to 1,000,000 sorted cells together with 10%, 30% or 50% RNA. For naive CD8 T cells, sorting used the CD8+CD4-CCR7+CD45RA+ phenotype. TCRdb called the PCR reads again in MiXCR, with one record for every CDR3 protein. This sample carries 85,000 to 120,000 distinct CDR3 sequences, about 35% of them seen once, and the ten largest clones take approximately 10%. This clonotype was seen more than once but under ten times. What it binds is not known. V shed 7 bases, J shed 1 base, and the junction held 6 bases outside the gene matches. The CDR3 is made up of 15 amino acids. Germline V gene data show CDR1 as SNHLY and CDR2 as FYNNEI.

The receptor comes from a human donor in good health. Some libraries in this study had Jurkat cell RNA spiked in. The rearrangement joins TRBV2 to TRBJ2-4, with 8 bases identical to TRBD1. The sample consisted of naive CD8+ T cells from blood, with Jurkat cell RNA spiked in. The subset is: FACS-sorted CD8+CD4-CCR7+CD45RA+ naive T cells. CDR3 nucleotides: TGTGCCAGCATCTGGCAGGGGGCTGCCAAAAACATTCAGTACTTC. Protein product: CASIWQGAAKNIQYF.